Shown below are 15 T cell receptor beta chains from a single sample sequenced in a study of T cell responses to AZD1222 COVID-19 vaccine. The method was immunoSEQ multiplex PCR; TCRdb's version includes in-frame clones alone and lacks a portion of them. The table includes 180,000 or so clones, around 90% detected once. The source material was peripheral blood, sampled 28 days after the second dose of the MenACWY control vaccine. These receptors were obtained from an adult who received the MenACWY meningococcal vaccine as a control.

The J gene is TRBJ2-5, the V gene TRBV6-5; D call uncertain. Germline assignment: CDR1 MNHEY and CDR2 SVGAGI. The CDR3 length is 14 residues. Trimming took 2 bases from V and 4 from J, leaving 11 bases between them. The CDR3: CASSYIGETETQYF. The CDR3 DNA follows: TGTGCCAGCAGTTACATCGGCGAGACAGAGACCCAGTACTTC.

This clone has more than one count but fewer than ten. The rearrangement links TRBV19 to TRBJ1-2; 10 bases are shared with TRBD1. Germline loops: CDR1 LNHDA, CDR2 SQIVND (reference sequence). The trim removed 0 bases at V and 8 bases at J, leaving 3 bases unmatched. CDR3 length: 14 residues. CDR3: CASSIEGTGVGYTF. In nucleotides, the CDR3 is TGTGCCAGTAGTATAGAGGGGACAGGGGTCGGCTACACCTTC. Full variable domain (remainder filled in from reference TRBV19 and TRBJ1-2): DGGITQSPKYLFRKEGQNVTLSCEQNLNHDAMYWYRQDPGQGLRLIYYSQIVNDFQKGDIAEGYSVSREKKESFPLTVTSAQKNPTAFYLCASSIEGTGVGYTFGSGTRLTVV.

This chain connects TRBV5-5 to TRBJ1-5; 8 bases are shared with TRBD1. CDR3 length: 14 amino acids. Trimming cost V 2 bases and J 5 bases; bases outside gene matches: 3. Germline values: CDR1 SGHKS, CDR2 YYEKEE (reference sequence). CDR3 sequence (DNA): TGTGCCAGCAGCTTCAGGGGGCAGGATCAGCCCCAGCATTTT. It translates to CASSFRGQDQPQHF.

V gene TRBV28 combines with J gene TRBJ2-1, with TRBD1 identical over 9 bases. V trimming: 6 bases; J trimming: 7 bases; junction bases outside the gene matches: 13. CDR3 size: 16 residues. CDR1 is MDHEN and CDR2 is SYDVKM in the germline V gene. CDR3 region: CASRGTGGNWGNEQFF. As DNA, the CDR3 is TGTGCCAGCAGAGGAACAGGGGGCAACTGGGGGAATGAGCAGTTCTTC.

The chain is built from TRBV27 and TRBJ2-3; 9 nucleotides match TRBD1. Germline CDR1 reads MNHEY; CDR2 reads SMNVEV (reference sequence). The CDR3 spans 16 residues. With V trimmed by 4 bases and J by 1 base, 6 bases remained unmatched. In nucleotides, the CDR3 is TGTGCCAGCAGTTATCTTAGACAGGGGGGCACAGATACGCAGTATTTT. It is translated as CASSYLRQGGTDTQYF.

J is TRBJ1-1 and V is TRBV5-1, with 7 bases fitting TRBD1. V lost 6 bases, J lost 3 bases, and 11 bases stayed unmatched. CDR3 length: 15 residues. Germline loops: CDR1 SGHRS, CDR2 YFSETQ. The CDR3 bases are TGCGCCAGCAAAACAGGGGTTTTTAAGGACACTGAAGCTTTCTTT. This gives the protein CASKTGVFKDTEAFF.

This CDR3 is CASSVLAGDTYEQYF. Written as DNA, the CDR3 is TGTGCCAGCAGCGTCCTAGCGGGAGACACCTACGAGCAGTACTTC. The genes are TRBV11-2 and TRBJ2-7; 10 positions match TRBD2. This CDR3 comprises 15 residues. Unmatched junction bases numbered 6, after V lost 5 bases and J lost 2 bases. Germline V gene data show CDR1 as SGHAT and CDR2 as FQNNGV.

Written as DNA, the CDR3 is TGTGCCAGCTCACCGATGAAAGATCAGCCCCAGCATTTT. Translating it yields CASSPMKDQPQHF. V usage is TRBV18 and J usage is TRBJ1-5; no definite D call. This CDR3 comprises 13 residues. V lost 3 bases, J lost 5 bases, and 8 bases lay in between. CDR1 and CDR2 from the germline V gene are KGHSH and LQKENI.

The V call is TRBV19, the J call TRBJ1-1; the D is unclear. The length of the CDR3 is 13 residues. Between the trimmed V and J ends, which lost 3 bases and 9 bases, there was a span of 14 bases. Germline V CDR1 and CDR2: LNHDA, SQIVND (reference sequence). The CDR3 sequence is CASSILRTEKAFF. The DNA for the CDR3 is TGTGCCAGTAGTATCCTTAGGACTGAGAAAGCTTTCTTT.

The chain couples TRBV18 to TRBJ2-7; a possible D gene is TRBD2 (6 bases). This CDR3 contains 16 residues. V lost 3 bases and J 3 bases, leaving 18 bases between the germline ends. Looked up from germline, CDR1 is KGHSH and CDR2 is LQKENI. The DNA for the CDR3 is TGTGCCAGCTCACCGTTACCGGGACTGCTCAACTACGAGCAGTACTTC. Amino acid sequence: CASSPLPGLLNYEQYF.

The chain couples TRBV7-2 to TRBJ2-2; TRBD1 matches 8 bases. The V segment lost 5 bases and the J segment 6 bases; nucleotides outside the gene matches: 11. The CDR3 covers 16 residues. Germline loops: CDR1 SGHTA, CDR2 FQGNSA. The CDR3 nucleotides are TGTGCCAGCAGCCCGGAGGACAGGGTGTTCCCCGGGGAGCTGTTTTTT. It encodes CASSPEDRVFPGELFF.

This clone has more than one count but fewer than ten. The chain uses TRBV15 and TRBJ2-7; tentatively, D is TRBD1 (6 bases). Trimming removed 3 bases at V and 2 bases at J, with 14 bases between. CDR1 is LNHNV and CDR2 is YYDKDF in the germline V gene (reference sequence). The CDR3 covers 15 residues. The CDR3 loop is CATSSTGKGAYEQYF. Written as DNA, the CDR3 is TGTGCCACCAGCAGCACAGGGAAGGGGGCCTACGAGCAGTACTTC.

V and J are TRBV6-5 and TRBJ2-2; TRBD1 is a possible D gene (6 bases). The CDR3 runs to 12 residues. V was pared by 10 bases and J by 6 bases, with 12 bases between. Looked up from germline, CDR1 is MNHEY and CDR2 is SVGAGI. Written as DNA, the CDR3 is TGTGCCACTGCCAGGGGTTCCGGGGAGCTGTTTTTT. It yields the protein CATARGSGELFF.

In its sample, this clone was seen once. The V gene is TRBV28, the J gene TRBJ2-7, with 9 bases lining up with TRBD1. Trimming removed 4 bases from V and 6 bases from J; junction bases left unmatched: 10. Germline V gene lookup returns CDR1 MDHEN and CDR2 SYDVKM. CDR3 length equals 15 residues. This chain's CDR3 is CASSSPGQGRSEQYF. The CDR3 nucleotides read TGTGCCAGCAGTTCCCCGGGACAGGGTAGGTCCGAGCAGTACTTC. Based on the CDR3 plus reference TRBV28 and TRBJ2-7, the full variable domain is DVKVTQSSRYLVKRTGEKVFLECVQDMDHENMFWYRQDPGLGLRLIYFSYDVKMKEKGDIPEGYSVSREKKERFSLILESASTNQTSMYLCASSSPGQGRSEQYFGPGTRLTVT.

A single count supports this clone. The rearrangement joins TRBV27 to TRBJ1-5, with TRBD1 identical over 7 bases. The CDR3 is made up of 13 amino acids. Germline-derived CDR1 and CDR2 are MNHEY and SMNVEV (reference sequence). Germline trimming cut 5 bases from V and 7 bases from J; bases unmatched to any gene: 5. CDR3 DNA sequence: TGTGCCAGCAGTACCACAGGGGCCCAGCCCCAGCATTTT. It yields the protein CASSTTGAQPQHF.